This TCR beta chain was obtained from a study of blood T cells in healthy people across ages (dated by TCRdb to about 2015). With respect to the entire study: In model experiments, roughly one uniquely barcoded TCR beta cDNA molecule per two T cells was captured by template switching. To track age-related changes in TCR beta repertoire diversity, the study relied on deep sequencing normalized with unique cDNA molecular identifiers. The donors were split into four age groups: young (average around 15 years), middle-aged (39), aged (about 56) and long-lived (roughly 88). To avoid experimental bias, donors of different ages were spread randomly across the sequencing lanes. Using the same blood draw, the study looked at two additional independent replicas of 1 million unique cDNA reads for two donors, one aged 18 to 30 and the other aged 80 or older.

Libraries were made using 5' RACE. Reads for this sample came from an Illumina HiSeq 2500. A second PCR of roughly 7 to 11 cycles was performed with a sample-barcoded 5' primer and a J-beta primer mix. Each TCR beta cDNA molecule received a unique molecular identifier from a template-switch 5' adaptor carrying 12 random nucleotides. Each sample yielded at least 2.5 million CDR3-containing paired-end reads. The Mint cDNA synthesis kit, primed by a TRBC-specific oligonucleotide, was used to synthesize first-strand cDNA from all RNA. All cDNA was treated with uracil-DNA glycosylase and then went through a first 18-cycle PCR with the universal primers M1SS and BC2_uni_R. Turning to the authors' computational methods: For normalization, 1 million high-quality reads were randomly selected from each sample, with every read carrying a distinct molecular identifier. Reads sharing molecular identifiers were discarded rather than binned into consensus sequences. MiTCR, run with a Q25 quality threshold and the strictest error-elimination algorithm, handled CDR3 identification, clonotype clustering and error correction. A nonparametric unseen species model with Euler transformation was used to estimate lower-bound total TCR beta diversity. TCRdb reprocessing: public reads trimmed at Q25 with fastp, clones called with MiXCR, in-frame beta chains kept. Merged by CDR3 protein, the rows form single entries marked with the most common genes and DNA. TCRdb's processing, not the authors', yielded these V and J calls. The sample table shows under 800,000 distinct CDR3 sequences, and over 20% are seen once. The ten largest clonotypes hold more than 3% of the sample.

The donors were some 36 Caucasian individuals from Russia, aged roughly 6 to 95 years, who were systemically healthy. Each donor gave about 9.7 milliliters of peripheral blood, drawn into EDTA-treated Vacutainer tubes. Ficoll-Paque density-gradient centrifugation was used to isolate PBMCs, with at least 7 million obtained per sample. Total RNA, at least 6 micrograms per sample, was extracted from PBMCs with Trizol reagent. For every donor, flow cytometry on a PBMC aliquot measured the percentage of naive CD45RAhigh/CD27high T cells. From a lookup of the germline V gene, CDR1 and CDR2 are KGHDR and SFDVKD. Compared with germline, V lacks 3 bases and J lacks 6 bases; bases without a gene match: 3. The CDR3 spans 15 residues, from the cysteine through the phenylalanine. This entry keeps only the CDR3 DNA: 45 bases, framed from base 1. The paper's findings and limits, for the study overall: Because donor CMV infection status was unknown, age-related changes in expanded clonotypes were potentially confounded. Estimates of total diversity from one million sequenced T cells were regarded as lower bounds and underestimates. The long-lived group showed more naive CD4+ T cells, fewer expanded clones and increased TCR diversity than the aged group, suggesting age selection. As age increased, observed TCR beta diversity per million T cells dropped in a roughly linear way, and a significant reduction was already evident by age 40. The percentage of naive T cells measured by flow cytometry correlated strongly with observed TCR beta diversity. Bulk unsorted PBMC profiling prevented conclusive comparison of naive and antigen-experienced compartments.

In regard to this clonotype: Its target antigen remains unknown. Per-base qualities were not stored, and no clone one base away is much larger.

Material: blood. The TCR was taken from a man between 65 and 79 years old in good health. Recombination connected TRBV24-1 to TRBJ2-1; 11 bases in the junction line up with TRBD2. The CDR3 sequence is CATSDHGTSGNEQFF. The nucleotide sequence reads TGTGCCACCAGTGATCACGGGACTAGCGGCAATGAGCAGTTCTTC.